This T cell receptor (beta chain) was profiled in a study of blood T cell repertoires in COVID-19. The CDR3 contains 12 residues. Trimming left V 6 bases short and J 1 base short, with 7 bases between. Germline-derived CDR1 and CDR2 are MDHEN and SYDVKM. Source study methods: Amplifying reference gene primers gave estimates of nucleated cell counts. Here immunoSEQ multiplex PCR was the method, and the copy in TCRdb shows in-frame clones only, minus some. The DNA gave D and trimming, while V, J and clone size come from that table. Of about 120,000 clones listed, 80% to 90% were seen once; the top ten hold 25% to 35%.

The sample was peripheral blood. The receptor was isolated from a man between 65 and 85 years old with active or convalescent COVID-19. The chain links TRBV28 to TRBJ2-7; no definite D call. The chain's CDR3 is CASSTPSYEQYF. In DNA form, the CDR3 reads TGTGCCAGCAGCACTCCTTCCTACGAGCAGTACTTC.